These T cell receptor beta chains were read from a single sample in a study of blood T cell repertoires in COVID-19. Measured with immunoSEQ multiplex PCR; TCRdb has only the in-frame clones, and not every one. In the table there are 250,000 to 350,000 clones, approximately 85% of which are singletons. The sample comprised PBMCs or T cells enriched from blood (not recorded which). These receptors were collected from a woman aged 25-40 years who had recovered from COVID-19. Both conserved end residues are part of each CDR3. The D gene is left open where the match is weak. Rows give clone size only sometimes, using once, few, many, or a class for an expanded clone.

CDR3 protein	CDR3 DNA	D gene	V gene	clone size	J gene
CASSLELYGGSEQYF	TGTGCCAGCAGTTTAGAGTTATACGGGGGAAGCGAGCAGTACTTC	-	TRBV27	-	TRBJ2-7
CASSSGGDTYGYTF	TGTGCCAGCAGCAGCGGGGGGGACACCTATGGCTACACCTTC	-	TRBV28	-	TRBJ1-2
CASSSDTYEQYF	TGCGCCAGCAGCTCCGACACCTACGAGCAGTACTTC	-	TRBV5-1	-	TRBJ2-7
CASSLGPGGAETQYF	TGTGCCAGCAGCTTGGGGCCGGGGGGGGCGGAGACCCAGTACTTC	TRBD2	TRBV5-4	few	TRBJ2-5
CASGLADRGPLFYGYTF	TGTGCTAGTGGTTTGGCCGACAGGGGGCCCCTCTTCTATGGCTACACCTTC	TRBD1	TRBV12-5	once	TRBJ1-2
CASTPGGATNEKLFF	TGTGCCAGCACCCCGGGGGGCGCAACTAATGAAAAACTGTTTTTT	-	TRBV28	-	TRBJ1-4
CASSLGLAGPYNEQFF	TGTGCCAGCAGCCTTGGACTAGCGGGGCCCTACAATGAGCAGTTCTTC	TRBD2	TRBV9	once	TRBJ2-1
CASLRAPYPTTAFF	TGTGCCAGTTTGAGGGCTCCGTACCCGACGACGGCTTTCTTT	-	TRBV7-9	once	TRBJ1-1
CASSLREGSTEAFF	TGTGCCAGCAGCTTAAGGGAGGGTAGCACTGAAGCTTTCTTT	-	TRBV7-9	few	TRBJ1-1
CASNSGWDTQYF	TGTGCCAGCAATTCCGGGTGGGATACGCAGTATTTT	-	TRBV6-5	-	TRBJ2-3
CATSREAILDSRNQPQHF	TGTGCCACCAGCAGAGAGGCCATTTTAGACAGCCGAAATCAGCCCCAGCATTTT	-	TRBV15	-	TRBJ1-5
CASTKAGVILREAFF	TGTGCCAGCACTAAGGCAGGGGTAATATTGAGAGAAGCTTTCTTT	-	TRBV6-5	-	TRBJ1-1
CASSQDRVRVF	TGTGCCAGCAGCCAAGACAGGGTTAGGGTCTTC	TRBD1	TRBV5-4	-	TRBJ2-1
CASSQGQGIEKLFF	TGCGCCAGCAGCCAGGGACAGGGGATCGAAAAACTGTTTTTT	TRBD1	TRBV5-1	few	TRBJ1-4
CASSQRTHPWEQYF	TGTGCCAGCAGTCAAAGGACACACCCCTGGGAGCAGTACTTC	-	TRBV6-5	-	TRBJ2-7
CASSGGRIGEQYF	TGTGCCAGTAGTGGAGGGAGGATCGGGGAGCAGTACTTC	-	TRBV19	few	TRBJ2-7
CAISDLGRGYEQYF	TGTGCCATCAGTGACTTAGGCAGGGGCTACGAGCAGTACTTC	-	TRBV10-3	-	TRBJ2-7
CASSWRTARETQYF	TGTGCCAGCAGTTGGCGGACAGCCCGAGAGACCCAGTACTTC	-	TRBV27	few	TRBJ2-5
CASSPHRRPSGTDTQYF	TGCGCCAGCAGCCCCCACCGACGCCCAAGCGGTACAGATACGCAGTATTTT	-	TRBV4-1	-	TRBJ2-3
CASSLEGHKEKLFF	TGTGCCAGCAGTTTAGAGGGACATAAGGAAAAACTGTTTTTT	-	TRBV27	-	TRBJ1-4
CASSLSSGGVGPSYEQYF	TGTGCCAGCAGTTTATCGTCCGGCGGCGTAGGTCCCTCCTACGAGCAGTACTTC	-	TRBV27	-	TRBJ2-7
CASSLAGTRRGEKLFF	TGTGCCAGCAGCTTAGCTGGGACTCGGCGGGGTGAAAAACTGTTTTTT	-	TRBV11-2	-	TRBJ1-4
CASSQATGLTTDTQYF	TGCGCCAGCAGCCAAGCGACAGGACTGACCACAGATACGCAGTATTTT	-	TRBV4-1	once	TRBJ2-3